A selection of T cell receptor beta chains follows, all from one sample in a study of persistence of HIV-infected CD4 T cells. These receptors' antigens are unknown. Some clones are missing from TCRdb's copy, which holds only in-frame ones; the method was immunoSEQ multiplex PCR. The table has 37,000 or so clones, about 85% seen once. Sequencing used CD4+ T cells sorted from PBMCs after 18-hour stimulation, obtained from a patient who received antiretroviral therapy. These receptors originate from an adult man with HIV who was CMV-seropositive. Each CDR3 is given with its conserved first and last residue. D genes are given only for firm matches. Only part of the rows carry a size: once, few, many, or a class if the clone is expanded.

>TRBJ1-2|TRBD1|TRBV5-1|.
CASSLGPGQGAGGYTF
TGCGCCAGCAGCTTGGGACCGGGACAGGGGGCGGGCGGCTACACCTTC
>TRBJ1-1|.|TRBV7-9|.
CASSPSVINTEAFF
TGTGCCAGCAGTCCCTCAGTAATAAACACTGAAGCTTTCTTT
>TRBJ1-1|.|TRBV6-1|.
CASSEARGIYTEAFF
TGTGCCAGCAGTGAAGCTAGGGGTATCTACACTGAAGCTTTCTTT
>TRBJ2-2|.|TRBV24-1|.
CATRGDLNTGELFF
TGTGCCACCAGGGGAGATCTGAACACCGGGGAGCTGTTTTTT
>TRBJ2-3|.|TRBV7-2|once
CASSLGYTDTQYF
TGTGCCAGCAGCTTAGGGTACACAGATACGCAGTATTTT
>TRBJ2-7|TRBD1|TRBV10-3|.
CAISGGTGFIYEQYF
TGTGCCATCAGTGGGGGGACAGGGTTTATTTACGAGCAGTACTTC
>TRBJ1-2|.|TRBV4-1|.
CASSQAGTPYGYTF
TGCGCCAGCAGCCAAGCCGGGACACCTTATGGCTACACCTTC
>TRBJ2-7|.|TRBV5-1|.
CASSLTGYEQYF
TGCGCCAGCAGCTTGACAGGATACGAGCAGTACTTC
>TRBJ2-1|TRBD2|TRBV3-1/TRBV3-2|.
CASSPVIAGEESYNEQFF
TGTGCCAGCAGCCCCGTGATAGCGGGGGAGGAATCCTACAATGAGCAGTTCTTC
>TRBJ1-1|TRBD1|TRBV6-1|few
CASSEEGTGNGGEAFF
TGTGCCAGCAGTGAAGAAGGGACAGGGAACGGCGGAGAAGCTTTCTTT
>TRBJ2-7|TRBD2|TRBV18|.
CASSPGGGALYEQYF
TGTGCCAGCTCACCGGGCGGGGGGGCCCTCTACGAGCAGTACTTC
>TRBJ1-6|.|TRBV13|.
CASSLTGDNSPLHF
TGTGCCAGCAGCTTGACGGGGGATAATTCACCCCTCCACTTT
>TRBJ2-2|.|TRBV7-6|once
CASSAMPAGTGNTGELFF
TGTGCCAGCAGCGCAATGCCTGCCGGGACTGGTAACACCGGGGAGCTGTTTTTT
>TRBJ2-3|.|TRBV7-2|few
CASSMTAEDTQYF
TGTGCCAGCAGCATGACAGCCGAGGATACGCAGTATTTT
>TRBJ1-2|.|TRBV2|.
CASSDKRGAGYYGYTF
TGTGCCAGCAGTGATAAGCGGGGGGCGGGGTACTATGGCTACACCTTC
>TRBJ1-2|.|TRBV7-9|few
CASSPTGLGYTF
TGTGCCAGCAGCCCTACAGGGCTAGGCTACACCTTC
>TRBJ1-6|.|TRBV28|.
CASSFRDLGDSPLHF
TGTGCCAGCAGTTTCCGGGACCTTGGGGATTCACCCCTCCACTTT
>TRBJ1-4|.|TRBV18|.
CASSPHKNEKLFF
TGTGCCAGCTCACCACATAAGAACGAAAAACTGTTTTTT
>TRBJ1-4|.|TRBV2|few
CASSEQEKLFF
TGTGCCAGCAGTGAACAGGAAAAACTGTTTTTT
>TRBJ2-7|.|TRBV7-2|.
CASSLVEGIRGYF
TGTGCCAGCAGCTTGGTCGAGGGGATCCGTGGGTACTTC
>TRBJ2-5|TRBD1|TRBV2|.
CASSKGAEETQYF
TGTGCCAGCAGTAAGGGGGCAGAAGAGACCCAGTACTTC
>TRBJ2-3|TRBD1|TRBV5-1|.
CASSRQGSSTDTQYF
TGCGCCAGCAGCCGACAGGGGTCTAGCACAGATACGCAGTATTTT
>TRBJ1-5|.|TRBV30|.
CAWRGPKGPQHF
TGTGCCTGGAGGGGGCCTAAGGGGCCCCAGCATTTT
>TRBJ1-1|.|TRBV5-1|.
CASSSTVGNTEAFF
TGCGCCAGCAGCTCGACCGTCGGGAACACTGAAGCTTTCTTT
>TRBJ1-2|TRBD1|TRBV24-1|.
CATSDWTGEGYTF
TGTGCCACCAGTGACTGGACAGGGGAAGGCTACACCTTC
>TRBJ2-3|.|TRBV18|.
CASSPTRGTDTQYF
TGTGCCAGCTCGCCGACTAGGGGAACAGATACGCAGTATTTT
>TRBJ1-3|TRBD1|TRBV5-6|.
CASSLLGTGGNTIYF
TGTGCCAGCAGCTTGTTAGGGACAGGGGGAAACACCATATATTTT
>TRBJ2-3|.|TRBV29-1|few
CSVHGTPGRSDTQYF
TGCAGCGTGCACGGGACCCCGGGCCGTTCAGATACGCAGTATTTT
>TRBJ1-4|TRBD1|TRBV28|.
CASIGQGDEKLFF
TGTGCCAGCATCGGACAGGGAGACGAAAAACTGTTTTTT
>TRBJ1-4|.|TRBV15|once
CATSRVRQTGTNEKLFF
TGTGCCACCAGCAGAGTTAGACAAACCGGCACTAATGAAAAACTGTTTTTT
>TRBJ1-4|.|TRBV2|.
CASGADRREKLFF
TGTGCCAGCGGCGCGGACCGGAGGGAAAAACTGTTTTTT
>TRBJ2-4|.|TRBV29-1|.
CSVESQLSAKNIQYF
TGCAGCGTTGAGAGCCAGCTTAGTGCCAAAAACATTCAGTACTTC
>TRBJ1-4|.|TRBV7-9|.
CASSQGQGREKLFF
TGTGCCAGCAGCCAAGGGCAGGGGAGGGAAAAACTGTTTTTT
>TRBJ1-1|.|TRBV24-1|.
CATSAPSGGHGAFF
TGTGCCACCAGTGCCCCAAGTGGGGGACACGGAGCTTTCTTT
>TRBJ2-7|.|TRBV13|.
CASSLSMFYEQYF
TGTGCCAGCAGCTTAAGTATGTTCTACGAGCAGTACTTC
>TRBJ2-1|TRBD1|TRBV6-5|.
CASSWDRVREQFF
TGTGCCAGCAGCTGGGACAGGGTTCGGGAGCAGTTCTTC
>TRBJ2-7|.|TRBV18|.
CASSPEYEQYF
TGTGCCAGCTCACCAGAGTACGAGCAGTACTTC
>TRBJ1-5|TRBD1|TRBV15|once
CATSRGQGLYNQPQHF
TGTGCCACCAGCAGAGGACAGGGACTCTACAATCAGCCCCAGCATTTT
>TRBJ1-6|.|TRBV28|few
CASSLGTPNSPLHF
TGTGCCAGCAGTTTAGGGACCCCGAATTCACCCCTCCACTTT
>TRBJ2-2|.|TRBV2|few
CASRADGGELFF
TGTGCCAGCAGGGCGGACGGCGGGGAGCTGTTTTTT
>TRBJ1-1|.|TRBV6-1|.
CASSEPVSSNTEAFF
TGTGCCAGCAGTGAACCCGTTAGTTCGAACACTGAAGCTTTCTTT
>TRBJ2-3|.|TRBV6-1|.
CASSEEEFSTDTQYF
TGTGCCAGCAGTGAAGAAGAATTTAGCACAGATACGCAGTATTTT